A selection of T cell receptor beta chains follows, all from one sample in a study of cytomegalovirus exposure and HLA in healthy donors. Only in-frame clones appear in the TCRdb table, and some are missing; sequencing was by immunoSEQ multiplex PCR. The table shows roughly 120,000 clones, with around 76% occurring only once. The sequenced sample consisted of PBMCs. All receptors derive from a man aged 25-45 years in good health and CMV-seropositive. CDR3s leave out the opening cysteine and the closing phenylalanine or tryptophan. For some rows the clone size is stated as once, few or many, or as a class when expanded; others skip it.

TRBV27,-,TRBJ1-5,ASSLWGPQGGNQPQH
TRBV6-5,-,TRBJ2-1,ASSYSPDRDWSEQF
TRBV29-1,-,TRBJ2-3,SVEGVSFRSTDTQY
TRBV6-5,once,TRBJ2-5,ASRRQGGQETQY
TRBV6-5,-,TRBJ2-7,ASTIWGHSSYEQY
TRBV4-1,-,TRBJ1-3,ASSQRTFGNTIY
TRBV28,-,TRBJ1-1,ASSSWTGGFQNTEAF
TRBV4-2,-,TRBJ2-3,ASSQEAGGPDTQY
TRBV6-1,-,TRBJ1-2,ASSPTGPSGGYT
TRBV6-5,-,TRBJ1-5,ASSPRDQPQH
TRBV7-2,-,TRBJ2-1,ASTSSYNEQF
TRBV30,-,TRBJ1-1,AWTQGNMNTEAF
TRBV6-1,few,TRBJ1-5,ASSEVGTGVQPQH
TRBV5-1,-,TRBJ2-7,ASSLVQGAGYEQY
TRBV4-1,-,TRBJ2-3,ASSQASQGAHTQY
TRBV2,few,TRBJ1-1,ASRLEAEAF
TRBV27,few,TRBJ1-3,ASSPSRDSGNTIY
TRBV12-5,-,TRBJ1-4,ASGLGGLGEKLF
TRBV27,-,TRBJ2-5,ASSLYPRQGALQETQY
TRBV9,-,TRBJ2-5,ASSDSGTSGETQY
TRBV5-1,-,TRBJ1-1,ASSSRQGARTEAF
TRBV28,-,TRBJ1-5,ASSLGGGWQPQH
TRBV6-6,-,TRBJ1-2,ASSGGEGGYT
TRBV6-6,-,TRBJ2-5,ASSSGTGETQY
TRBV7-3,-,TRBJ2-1,ASSLTPTSWGSNEQF
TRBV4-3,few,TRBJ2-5,ASSQGSSAGETQY
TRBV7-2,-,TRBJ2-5,ASSEYQETQY
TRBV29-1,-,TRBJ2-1,SAGRETYNEQF
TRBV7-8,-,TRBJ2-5,ASSLRAELRETQY
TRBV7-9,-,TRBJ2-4,ASSPKSKNIQY
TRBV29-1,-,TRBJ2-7,SVIEEGPPRGQY
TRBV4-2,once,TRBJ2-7,ASSPTGATYEQY
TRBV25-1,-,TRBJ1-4,ASSAPPGQVATNEKLF
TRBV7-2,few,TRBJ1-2,ASSLGDSAYGYT